This T cell receptor beta chain was captured by sequencing in a study of T-cell memory formation after mild COVID-19. The V end lost 2 bases, the J end lost 7 bases, and 17 bases lay between the germline ends. Germline V gives CDR1 KGHSH, CDR2 LQKENI. This CDR3 is built from 15 residues. Notes on the study in general: Mainly in CM and EM were contracting CD4+ clones; CD8+ were in EMRA. Pre-infection memory contained some responding clones, which suggested that cross-reactive memory had joined.

Employing constant-segment primers, 5'RACE generated TCR alpha and TCR beta cDNA libraries bearing sample barcodes and UMIs. TCRdb independently ran MiXCR on the 5' RACE reads; one entry per CDR3 protein. The sample includes some 440,000 distinct CDR3 sequences, approximately 23% seen only once; the top ten take around 12%. In this sample, this clonotype turned up a few times. What it binds is not known. The chain recombines TRBV18 with TRBJ2-5; D is tentatively TRBD1 or TRBD2 (5 bases each). Sequencing was done on a sample of PBMCs or a T cell subset sorted from them (not recorded which). This receptor was identified in an adult woman who had mild COVID-19 (a few samples of this study predate the infection). Cell type and time point are not known. In DNA, the CDR3 is TGTGCCAGCTCACCAGGTCAGAGGGGTCGGCGGACCCAGTACTTC. As protein: CASSPGQRGRRTQYF.